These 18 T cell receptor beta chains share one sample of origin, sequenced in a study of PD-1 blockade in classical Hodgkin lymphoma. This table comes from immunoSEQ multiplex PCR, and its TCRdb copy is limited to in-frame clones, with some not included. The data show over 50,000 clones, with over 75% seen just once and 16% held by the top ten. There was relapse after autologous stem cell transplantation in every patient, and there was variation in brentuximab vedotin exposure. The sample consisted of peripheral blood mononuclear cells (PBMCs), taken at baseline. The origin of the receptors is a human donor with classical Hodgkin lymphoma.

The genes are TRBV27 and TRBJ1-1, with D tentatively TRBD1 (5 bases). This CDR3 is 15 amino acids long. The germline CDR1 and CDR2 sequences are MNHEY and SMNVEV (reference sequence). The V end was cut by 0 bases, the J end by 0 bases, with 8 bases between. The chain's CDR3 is CASSLSGQLNTEAFF. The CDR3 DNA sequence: TGTGCCAGCAGTTTATCGGGGCAGCTGAACACTGAAGCTTTCTTT.

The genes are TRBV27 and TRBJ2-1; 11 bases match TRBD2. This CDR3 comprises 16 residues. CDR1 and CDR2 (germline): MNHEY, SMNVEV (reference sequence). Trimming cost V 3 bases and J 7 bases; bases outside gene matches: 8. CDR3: CASSFVAGGPRNEQFF. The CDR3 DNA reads TGTGCCAGCAGTTTTGTAGCGGGAGGGCCTCGGAATGAGCAGTTCTTC.

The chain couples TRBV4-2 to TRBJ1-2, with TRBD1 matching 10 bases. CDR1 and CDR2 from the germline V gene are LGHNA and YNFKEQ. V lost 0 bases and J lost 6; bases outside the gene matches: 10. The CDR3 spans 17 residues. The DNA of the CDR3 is TGTGCCAGCAGCCAAGAAGTTGGGACAGGGGCAGTCAATGGCTACACCTTC. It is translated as CASSQEVGTGAVNGYTF.

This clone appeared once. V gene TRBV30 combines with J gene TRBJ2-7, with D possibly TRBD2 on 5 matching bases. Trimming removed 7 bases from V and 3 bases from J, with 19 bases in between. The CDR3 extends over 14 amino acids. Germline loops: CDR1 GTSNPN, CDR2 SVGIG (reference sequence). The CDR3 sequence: CASSPPDSFYEQYF. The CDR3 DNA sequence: TGTGCCTCCTCGCCTCCGGACTCCTTCTACGAGCAGTACTTC.

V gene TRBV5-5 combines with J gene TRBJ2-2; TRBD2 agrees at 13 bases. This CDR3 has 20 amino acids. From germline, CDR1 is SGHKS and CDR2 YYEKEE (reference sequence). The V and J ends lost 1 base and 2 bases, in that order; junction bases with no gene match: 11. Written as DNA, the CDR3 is TGTGCCAGCAGCTTGTTGGGACTAGCGGGAATGAGGGGAAACACCGGGGAGCTGTTTTTT. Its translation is CASSLLGLAGMRGNTGELFF.

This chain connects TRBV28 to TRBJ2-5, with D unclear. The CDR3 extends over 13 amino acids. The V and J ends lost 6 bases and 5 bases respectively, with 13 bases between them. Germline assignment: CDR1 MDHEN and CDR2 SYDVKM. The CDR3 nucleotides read TGTGCCAGCAGCCGGATAGGCGTTGAGACCCAGTACTTC. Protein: CASSRIGVETQYF.

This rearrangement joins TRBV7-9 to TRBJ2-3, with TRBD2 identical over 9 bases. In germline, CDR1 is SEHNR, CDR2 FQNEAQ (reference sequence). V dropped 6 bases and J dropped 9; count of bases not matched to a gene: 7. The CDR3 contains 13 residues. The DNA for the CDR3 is TGTGCCAGCAGACCGGGGACTAGCCCAACGCAGTATTTT. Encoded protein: CASRPGTSPTQYF.

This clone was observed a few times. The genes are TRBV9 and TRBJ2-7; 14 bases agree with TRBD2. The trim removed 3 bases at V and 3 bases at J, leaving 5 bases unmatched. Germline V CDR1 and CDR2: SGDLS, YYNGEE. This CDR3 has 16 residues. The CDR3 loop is CASSEGLAGVGYEQYF. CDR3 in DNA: TGTGCCAGCAGCGAGGGACTAGCGGGAGTAGGCTACGAGCAGTACTTC.

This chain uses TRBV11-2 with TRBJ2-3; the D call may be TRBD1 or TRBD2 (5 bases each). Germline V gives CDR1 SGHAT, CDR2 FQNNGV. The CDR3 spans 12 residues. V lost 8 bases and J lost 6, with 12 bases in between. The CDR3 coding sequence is TGTGCCAGCCGTTGGGACGGTGATACGCAGTATTTT. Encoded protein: CASRWDGDTQYF.

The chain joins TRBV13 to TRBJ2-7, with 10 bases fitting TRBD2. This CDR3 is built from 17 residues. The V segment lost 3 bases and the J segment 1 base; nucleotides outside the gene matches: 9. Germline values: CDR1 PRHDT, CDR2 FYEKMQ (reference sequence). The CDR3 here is CASSFPPPAGGSYEQYF. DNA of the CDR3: TGTGCCAGCAGCTTCCCCCCTCCAGCGGGAGGGTCCTACGAGCAGTACTTC.

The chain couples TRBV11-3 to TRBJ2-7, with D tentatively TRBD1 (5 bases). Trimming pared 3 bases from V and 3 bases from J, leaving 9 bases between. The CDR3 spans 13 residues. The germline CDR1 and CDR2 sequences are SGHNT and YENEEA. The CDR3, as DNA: TGTGCCAGCAGCTTCGACAGAGACTACGAGCAGTACGTC. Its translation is CASSFDRDYEQYV.

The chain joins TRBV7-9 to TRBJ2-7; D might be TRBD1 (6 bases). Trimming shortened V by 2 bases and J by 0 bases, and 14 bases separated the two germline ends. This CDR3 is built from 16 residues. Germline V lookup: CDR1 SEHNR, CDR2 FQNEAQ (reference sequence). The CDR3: CASSLFPVDSSYEQYF. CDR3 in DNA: TGTGCCAGCAGCTTATTTCCCGTGGACAGCTCCTACGAGCAGTACTTC. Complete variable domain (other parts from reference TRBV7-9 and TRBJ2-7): DTGVSQNPRHKITKRGQNVTFRCDPISEHNRLYWYRQTLGQGPEFLTYFQNEAQLEKSRLLSDRFSAERPKGSFSTLEIQRTEQGDSAMYLCASSLFPVDSSYEQYFGPGTRLTVT.

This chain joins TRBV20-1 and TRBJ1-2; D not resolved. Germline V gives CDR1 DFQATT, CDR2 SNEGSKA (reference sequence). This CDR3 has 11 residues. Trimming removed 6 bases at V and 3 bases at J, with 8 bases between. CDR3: CSASDDYGYTF. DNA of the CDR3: TGCAGTGCCAGCGATGACTATGGCTACACCTTC.

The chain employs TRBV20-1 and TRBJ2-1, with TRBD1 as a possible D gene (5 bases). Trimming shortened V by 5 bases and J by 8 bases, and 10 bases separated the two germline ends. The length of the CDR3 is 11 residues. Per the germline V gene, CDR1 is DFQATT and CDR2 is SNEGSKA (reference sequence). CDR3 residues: CSAGANDEQFF. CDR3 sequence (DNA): TGCAGTGCTGGGGCTAACGATGAGCAGTTCTTC.

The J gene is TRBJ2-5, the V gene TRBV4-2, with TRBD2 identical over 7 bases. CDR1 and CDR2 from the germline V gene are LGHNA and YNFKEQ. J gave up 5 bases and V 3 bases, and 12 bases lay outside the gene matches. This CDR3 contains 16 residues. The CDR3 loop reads CASSQGSAGVRETQYF. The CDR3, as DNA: TGTGCCAGCAGCCAGGGCTCCGCGGGAGTGCGGGAGACCCAGTACTTC.

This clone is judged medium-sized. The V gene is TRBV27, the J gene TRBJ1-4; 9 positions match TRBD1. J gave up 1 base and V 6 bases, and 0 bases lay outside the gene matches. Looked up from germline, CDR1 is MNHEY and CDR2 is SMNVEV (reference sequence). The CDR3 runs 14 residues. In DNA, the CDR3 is TGTGCCAGCAGGGGACAGGGAACTAATGAAAAACTGTTTTTT. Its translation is CASRGQGTNEKLFF.

The CDR3 region has the DNA TGTGCCAGCAGTGCGTCGGCGGGAGGGCCATATGAGCAGTTCTTC. Translating it yields CASSASAGGPYEQFF. The chain couples TRBV6-4 to TRBJ2-1; 9 positions match TRBD2. Trimming cost V 4 bases and J 8 bases; bases outside gene matches: 9. This CDR3 comprises 15 residues. Germline-derived CDR1 and CDR2 are MRHNA and SNTAGT.

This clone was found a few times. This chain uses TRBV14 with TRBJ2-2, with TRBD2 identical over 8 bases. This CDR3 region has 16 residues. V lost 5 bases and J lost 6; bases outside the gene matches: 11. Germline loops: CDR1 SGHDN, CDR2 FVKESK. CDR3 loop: CASSGGVAGLSGELFF. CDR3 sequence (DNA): TGTGCCAGCAGCGGGGGAGTAGCGGGATTGTCCGGGGAGCTGTTTTTT.